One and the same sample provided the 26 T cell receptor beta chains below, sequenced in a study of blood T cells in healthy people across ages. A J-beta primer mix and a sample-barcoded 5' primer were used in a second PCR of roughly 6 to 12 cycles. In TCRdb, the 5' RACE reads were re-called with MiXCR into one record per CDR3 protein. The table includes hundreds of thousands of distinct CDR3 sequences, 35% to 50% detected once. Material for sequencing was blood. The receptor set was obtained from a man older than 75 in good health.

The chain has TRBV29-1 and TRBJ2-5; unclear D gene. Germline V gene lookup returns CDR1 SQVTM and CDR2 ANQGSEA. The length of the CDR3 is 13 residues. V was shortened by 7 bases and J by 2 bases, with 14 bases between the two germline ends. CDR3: CSGRKTLQETQYF. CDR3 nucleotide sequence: TGCAGCGGGCGGAAAACGCTTCAAGAGACCCAGTACTTC.

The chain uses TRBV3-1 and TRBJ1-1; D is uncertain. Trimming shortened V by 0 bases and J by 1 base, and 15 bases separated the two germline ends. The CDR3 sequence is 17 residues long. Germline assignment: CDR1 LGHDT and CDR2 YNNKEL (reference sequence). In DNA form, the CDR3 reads TGTGCCAGCAGCCAAGAGATATGGTCTTCAGGGAACACTGAAGCTTTCTTT. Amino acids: CASSQEIWSSGNTEAFF.

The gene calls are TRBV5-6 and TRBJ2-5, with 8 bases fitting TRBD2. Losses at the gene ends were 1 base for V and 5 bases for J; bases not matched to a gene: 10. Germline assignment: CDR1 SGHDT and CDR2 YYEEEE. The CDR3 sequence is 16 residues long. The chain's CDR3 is CASSLYPAGATETQYF. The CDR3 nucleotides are TGTGCCAGCAGCTTGTACCCAGCGGGAGCTACGGAGACCCAGTACTTC.

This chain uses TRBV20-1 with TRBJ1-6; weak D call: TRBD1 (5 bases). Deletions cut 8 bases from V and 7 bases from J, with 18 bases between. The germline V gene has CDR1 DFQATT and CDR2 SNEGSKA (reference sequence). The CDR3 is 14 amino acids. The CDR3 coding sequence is TGCAGTCTCAGAGGGCGGGCAGGGAATTCACCCCTCCACTTT. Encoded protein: CSLRGRAGNSPLHF.

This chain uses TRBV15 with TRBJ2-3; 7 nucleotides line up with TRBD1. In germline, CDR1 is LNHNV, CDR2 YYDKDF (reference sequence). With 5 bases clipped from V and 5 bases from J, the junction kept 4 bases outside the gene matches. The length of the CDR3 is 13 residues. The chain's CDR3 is CATSHRGGDTQYF. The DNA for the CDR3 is TGTGCCACCAGCCACAGGGGCGGAGATACGCAGTATTTT.

CDR3 in amino acids: CASSLVIAGELFF. Here the CDR3 DNA reads TGTGCCAGCAGCCTGGTTATCGCCGGGGAGCTGTTTTTT. The rearrangement uses TRBV7-7 and TRBJ2-2; D not certain. The CDR3 length is 13 residues. V was clipped by 5 bases and J by 6 bases, with 10 bases between them. CDR1 and CDR2 (germline): SSHAT, FNYEAQ (reference sequence).

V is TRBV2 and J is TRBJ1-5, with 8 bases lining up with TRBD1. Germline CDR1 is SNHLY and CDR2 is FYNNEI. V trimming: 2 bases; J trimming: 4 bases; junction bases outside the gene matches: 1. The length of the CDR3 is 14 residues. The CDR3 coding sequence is TGTGCCAGCAGTGAATACAGGGGGAATCAGCCCCAGCATTTT. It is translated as CASSEYRGNQPQHF.

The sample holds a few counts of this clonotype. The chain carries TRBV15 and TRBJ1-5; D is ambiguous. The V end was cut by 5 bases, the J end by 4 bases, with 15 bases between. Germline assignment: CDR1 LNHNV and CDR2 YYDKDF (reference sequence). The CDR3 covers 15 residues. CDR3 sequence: CATSLELVGNQPQHF. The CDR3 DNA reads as TGTGCCACCAGCCTAGAGTTGGTCGGAAATCAGCCCCAGCATTTT.

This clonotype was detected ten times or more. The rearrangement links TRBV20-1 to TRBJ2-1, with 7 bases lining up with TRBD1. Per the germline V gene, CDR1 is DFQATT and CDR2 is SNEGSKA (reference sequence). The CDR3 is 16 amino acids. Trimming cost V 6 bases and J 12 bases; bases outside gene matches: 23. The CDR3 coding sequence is TGCAGTGCAGCCCCAATGCAGGGGGTAAGGACGGCAGGGCAGTTCTTC. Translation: CSAAPMQGVRTAGQFF.

Written as DNA, the CDR3 is TGCGCCAGCAGCCAAGCTTTGGGACTAGCGGGATCTGAGCAGTACTTC. Residues: CASSQALGLAGSEQYF. The V call is TRBV4-3, the J call TRBJ2-5, with 13 bases matching TRBD2. Per germline, CDR1 LGHNA and CDR2 YSLEER. The ends lost 1 base at V and 11 bases at J; junction bases unmatched: 10. This CDR3 has 16 amino acids.

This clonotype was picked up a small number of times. CDR3 in amino acids: CASSLDEGASDNEQFF. The CDR3 DNA reads TGTGCCAGCAGCTTAGATGAGGGGGCCTCGGACAATGAGCAGTTCTTC. V and J are TRBV11-2 and TRBJ2-1; 7 bases align to TRBD1. Trimming cost V 0 bases and J 5 bases; bases outside gene matches: 7. CDR1 is SGHAT and CDR2 is FQNNGV in the germline V gene. CDR3 size: 16 residues. Looking up the rest from reference TRBV11-2 and TRBJ2-1 gives the full variable domain: EAGVAQSPRYKIIEKRQSVAFWCNPISGHATLYWYQQILGQGPKLLIQFQNNGVVDDSQLPKDRFSAERLKGVDSTLKIQPAKLEDSAVYLCASSLDEGASDNEQFFGPGTRLTVL.

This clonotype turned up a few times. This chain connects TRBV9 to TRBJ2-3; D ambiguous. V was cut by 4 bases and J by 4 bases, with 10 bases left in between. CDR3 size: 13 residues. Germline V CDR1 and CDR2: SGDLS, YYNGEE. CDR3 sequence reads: CASSSREADTQYF. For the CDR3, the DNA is TGTGCCAGCAGCTCCCGAGAGGCAGATACGCAGTATTTT. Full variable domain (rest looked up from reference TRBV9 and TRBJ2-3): DSGVTQTPKHLITATGQRVTLRCSPRSGDLSVYWYQQSLDQGLQFLIQYYNGEERAKGNILERFSAQQFPDLHSELNLSSLELGDSALYFCASSSREADTQYFGPGTRLTVL.

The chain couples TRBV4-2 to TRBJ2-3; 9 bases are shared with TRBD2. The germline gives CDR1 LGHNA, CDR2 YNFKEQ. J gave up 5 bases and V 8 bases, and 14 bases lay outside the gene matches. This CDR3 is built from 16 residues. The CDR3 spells CASYDSASGVRDTQYF. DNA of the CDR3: TGTGCCAGCTATGACTCGGCTAGCGGGGTTCGAGATACGCAGTATTTT.

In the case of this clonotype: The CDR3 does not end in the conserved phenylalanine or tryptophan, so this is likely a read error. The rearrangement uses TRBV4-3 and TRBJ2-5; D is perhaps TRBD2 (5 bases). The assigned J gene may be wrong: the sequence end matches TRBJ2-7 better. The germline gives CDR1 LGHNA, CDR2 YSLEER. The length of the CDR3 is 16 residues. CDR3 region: CASSQDLRGFTYEQYL. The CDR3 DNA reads TGCGCCAGCAGCCAAGATCTTCGCGGGTTTACCTACGAGCAGTACCTC.

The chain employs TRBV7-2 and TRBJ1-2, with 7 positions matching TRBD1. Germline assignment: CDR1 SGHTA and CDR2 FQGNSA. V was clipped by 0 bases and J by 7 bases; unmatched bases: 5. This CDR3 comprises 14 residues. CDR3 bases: TGTGCCAGCAGCTTAGCCAGGGGGGCGGGTGGCTACACCTTC. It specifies CASSLARGAGGYTF. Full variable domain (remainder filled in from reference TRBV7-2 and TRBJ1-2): GAGVSQSPSNKVTEKGKDVELRCDPISGHTALYWYRQSLGQGLEFLIYFQGNSAPDKSGLPSDRFSAERTGGSVSTLTIQRTQQEDSAVYLCASSLARGAGGYTFGSGTRLTVV.

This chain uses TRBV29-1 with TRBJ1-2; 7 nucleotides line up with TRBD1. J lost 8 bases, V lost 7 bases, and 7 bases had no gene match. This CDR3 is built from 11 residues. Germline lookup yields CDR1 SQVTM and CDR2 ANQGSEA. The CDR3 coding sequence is TGCAGCGCCGGCCCAGGGGGAGGCTACACCTTC. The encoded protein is CSAGPGGGYTF.

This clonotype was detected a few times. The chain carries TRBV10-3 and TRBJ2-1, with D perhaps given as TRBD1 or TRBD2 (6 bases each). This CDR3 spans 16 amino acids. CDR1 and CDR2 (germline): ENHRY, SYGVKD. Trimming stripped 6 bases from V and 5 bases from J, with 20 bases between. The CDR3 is CAIRGSGADINNEQFF. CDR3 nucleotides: TGTGCCATCAGGGGGTCGGGGGCCGACATCAACAATGAGCAGTTCTTC.

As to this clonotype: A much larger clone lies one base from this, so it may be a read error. The CDR3, as DNA: TGTGCCACCAGCAGCGACAGCTCCACAGATACGCGGTATTTT. Its protein product is CATSSDSSTDTRYF. V usage is TRBV15 and J usage is TRBJ2-3; D possibly corresponds to TRBD1 (5 bases). The V gene's germline CDR1 is LNHNV and CDR2 YYDKDF (reference sequence). The CDR3 is made up of 14 amino acids.

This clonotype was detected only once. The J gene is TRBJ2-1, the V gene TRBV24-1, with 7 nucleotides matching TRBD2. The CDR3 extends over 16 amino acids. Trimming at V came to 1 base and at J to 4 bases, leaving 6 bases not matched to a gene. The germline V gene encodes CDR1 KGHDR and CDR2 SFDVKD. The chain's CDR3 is CATSDLRGEGYNEQFF. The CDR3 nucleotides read TGTGCCACCAGTGATTTACGGGGGGAGGGATACAATGAGCAGTTCTTC.

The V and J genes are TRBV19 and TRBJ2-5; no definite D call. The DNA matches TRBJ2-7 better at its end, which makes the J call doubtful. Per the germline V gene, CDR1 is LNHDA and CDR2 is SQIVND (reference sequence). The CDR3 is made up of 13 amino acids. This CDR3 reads CASSINQYYEQYF. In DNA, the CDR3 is TGTGCCAGTAGTATAAACCAGTACTACGAGCAGTACTTC.

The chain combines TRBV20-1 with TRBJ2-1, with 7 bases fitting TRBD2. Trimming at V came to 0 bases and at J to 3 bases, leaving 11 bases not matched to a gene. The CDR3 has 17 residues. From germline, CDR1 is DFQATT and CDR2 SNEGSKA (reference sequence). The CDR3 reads CSARDILGLADYNEQFF. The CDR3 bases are TGCAGTGCTAGAGATATTTTGGGCCTAGCGGACTACAATGAGCAGTTCTTC.

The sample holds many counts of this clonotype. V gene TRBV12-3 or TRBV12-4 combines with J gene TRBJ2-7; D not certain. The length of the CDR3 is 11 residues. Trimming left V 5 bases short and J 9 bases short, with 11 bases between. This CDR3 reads CASSTSVRQYF. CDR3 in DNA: TGTGCCAGCAGTACCTCCGTGCGGCAGTACTTC.

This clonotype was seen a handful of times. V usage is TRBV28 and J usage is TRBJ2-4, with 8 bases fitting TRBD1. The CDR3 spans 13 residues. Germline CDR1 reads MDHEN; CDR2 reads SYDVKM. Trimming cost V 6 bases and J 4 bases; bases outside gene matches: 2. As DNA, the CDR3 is TGTGCCAGCAGAGGGACAGGAAAAAACATTCAGTACTTC. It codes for CASRGTGKNIQYF.

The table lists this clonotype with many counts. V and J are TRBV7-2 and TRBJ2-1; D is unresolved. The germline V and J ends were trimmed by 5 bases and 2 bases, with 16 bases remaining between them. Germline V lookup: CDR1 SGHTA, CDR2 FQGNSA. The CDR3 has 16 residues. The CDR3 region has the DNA TGTGCCAGCAGCCTCCGGACCGTGAACCCCTACAATGAGCAGTTCTTC. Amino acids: CASSLRTVNPYNEQFF.

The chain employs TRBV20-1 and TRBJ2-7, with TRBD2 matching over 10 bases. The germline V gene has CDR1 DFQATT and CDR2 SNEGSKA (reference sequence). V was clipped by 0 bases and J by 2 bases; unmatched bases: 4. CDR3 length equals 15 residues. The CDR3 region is CSARDDSGGTYEQYF. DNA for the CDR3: TGCAGTGCTAGAGATGATAGCGGGGGGACCTACGAGCAGTACTTC.

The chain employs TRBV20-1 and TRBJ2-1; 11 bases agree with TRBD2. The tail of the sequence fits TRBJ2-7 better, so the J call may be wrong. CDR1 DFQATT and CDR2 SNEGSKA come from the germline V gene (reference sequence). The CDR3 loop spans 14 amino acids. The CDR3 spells CSAEPGTSGYEQYF. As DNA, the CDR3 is TGCAGTGCTGAGCCCGGGACTAGCGGCTACGAGCAGTACTTC.